This TCR beta chain was observed in a study of OX40 agonist ivuxolimab in advanced cancers. Notes on the research overall: Ivuxolimab was an agonistic, fully human IgG2 monoclonal antibody directed against OX40 (CD134), a costimulatory receptor. Intravenous ivuxolimab was administered to patients every 2 weeks at six dose levels: 0.01, 0.1, 0.3, 1.5, 3 and 10 mg/kg. Of the roughly 52 dose-escalation patients, hepatocellular carcinoma was present in some 19, melanoma in around 15, renal cell carcinoma in 9 and head and neck cancer in 9. A male proportion of nearly 85% and a mean age of 60 years, ranging from about 20 to 80, were recorded for the dose-escalation cohort. Prior anti-PD-1, anti-PD-L1 or anti-CTLA-4 therapy was permitted, and approximately 41% of dose-escalation patients had received checkpoint inhibitors. Three dose-escalation patients achieved partial responses, one with hepatocellular carcinoma and two with cutaneous melanoma. Peripheral TCRbeta sequencing was intended to test whether TCR sequence diversity was altered and clonal T-cell expansion was caused by ivuxolimab. The paper covers the monotherapy dose-escalation part of the phase I ivuxolimab trial, which included N of about 50 patients. General conclusions and limits of the study: Antigen specificity was not determined for the clonally expanded peripheral T cells. At doses from 0.1 to 3.0 mg/kg, clonal expansion was seen in both CD4+ and CD8+ blood T cells between baseline and week 6. In the 0.1-3.0 mg/kg groups, partial responders had among the lowest normalized peripheral clonal expansion, particularly in CD8+ T cells. On average, CD8+ T cells showed more expanded clones than CD4+ T cells after ivuxolimab. Low levels of normalized T-cell clonal expansion were also seen in some patients who did not respond.

As to this clone: No antigen is known for it. The record has no base qualities; no much larger clone is one base away. This CDR3 is also generated by other DNA sequences in the sample.

V and J are truncated by 4 bases and 6 bases respectively, leaving an intervening sequence of 11 bases. The CDR3 runs 12 amino acids, cysteine and phenylalanine included. Just the 36-base CDR3 DNA is kept, in frame starting at base 1. The germline V gene encodes CDR1 SGHRS and CDR2 YFSETQ. Patients with autoimmune disease history or receiving systemic immunosuppression were excluded from the trial. Peripheral blood for TCR sequencing was drawn from every dose cohort at baseline, at cycle 4 day 1 and at cycle 7 day 1. The samples were drawn from a first-in-human, open-label, multicenter phase I dose-escalation trial of ivuxolimab. Adults with locally advanced or metastatic head and neck squamous cell, hepatocellular, melanoma or renal cell carcinoma were enrolled in the trial. CD4+ and CD8+ T cells were sorted separately from peripheral blood before TCR sequencing. Genomic DNA was extracted from sorted cells for sequencing of the TCRbeta CDR3 region. TCRbeta CDR3 regions were sequenced using the immunoSEQ Assay. Held by TCRdb, this immuneACCESS table contains in-frame sequences only and omits some clones. Under half of the omission traces to an unresolved V gene where checked; the cause of the rest is unknown. The sample yields roughly 63,000 clones; about 88% were counted once. The ten largest clonotypes hold around 12% of the sample.

The receptor was isolated from an adult with an advanced solid tumor such as melanoma, head and neck, liver or kidney cancer. Sequencing used CD4+ or CD8+ T cells sorted from blood, obtained in a trial of the OX40 agonist ivuxolimab. Here the chain combines TRBV5-1 and TRBJ2-7; TRBD1 is a possible D gene, resting on 6 matching bases. The CDR3 protein: CASSLTGREQYF. DNA sequence: TGCGCCAGCAGCCTAACAGGGCGCGAGCAGTACTTC.